This is a list of T cell receptor beta chains from one sample in a study of shared clonotypes between healthy human individuals. Here immunoSEQ multiplex PCR was the method, and the copy in TCRdb shows in-frame clones only, minus some. The top ten hold over 1.3% of the sample, which has roughly 1,100,000 clones, under 80% seen once. The source material was memory CD4+ T cells sorted from blood. These receptors were taken from a man younger than 35 in good health. Both conserved end residues are part of each CDR3. Each record gives: clone size, CDR3 length, D gene, V gene, J gene, CDR3 protein. A D gene is named only where the DNA matches it firmly. Clone size is stated in some rows and not others, as once, few, many or a class when expanded.

abundance: few
len: 13
d_gene: NA
v_gene: TRBV30
j_gene: TRBJ1-3
CDR3aa: CAWSQDRRDTIYF

abundance: NA
len: 15
d_gene: NA
v_gene: TRBV19
j_gene: TRBJ1-6
CDR3aa: CASSIQTGGNSPLHF

abundance: NA
len: 15
d_gene: NA
v_gene: TRBV7-3
j_gene: TRBJ2-2
CDR3aa: CASSQGKGIPGELFF

abundance: NA
len: 18
d_gene: NA
v_gene: TRBV4-1
j_gene: TRBJ1-6
CDR3aa: CASSQGGTASSYNSPLHF

abundance: NA
len: 16
d_gene: NA
v_gene: TRBV5-1
j_gene: TRBJ1-2
CDR3aa: CASSLALSTDGYGYTF

abundance: NA
len: 15
d_gene: TRBD2
v_gene: TRBV6-5
j_gene: TRBJ2-5
CDR3aa: CASSPPTSGGETQYF

abundance: NA
len: 13
d_gene: NA
v_gene: TRBV30
j_gene: TRBJ2-1
CDR3aa: CAWSVNYPGVEFF

abundance: NA
len: 14
d_gene: NA
v_gene: TRBV9
j_gene: TRBJ2-3
CDR3aa: CASSSELAADTQYF

abundance: once
len: 12
d_gene: NA
v_gene: TRBV7-9
j_gene: TRBJ1-2
CDR3aa: CASSLPPDGYTF

abundance: NA
len: 15
d_gene: NA
v_gene: TRBV18
j_gene: TRBJ1-5
CDR3aa: CASSGQGEGGKPQHF

abundance: NA
len: 14
d_gene: TRBD2
v_gene: TRBV10-3
j_gene: TRBJ2-7
CDR3aa: CAIRHSGGAAEQYF

abundance: NA
len: 12
d_gene: NA
v_gene: TRBV23-1
j_gene: TRBJ2-5
CDR3aa: CASRAIQETQYF

abundance: few
len: 14
d_gene: NA
v_gene: TRBV25-1
j_gene: TRBJ1-4
CDR3aa: CASSESPLKEKLFF

abundance: NA
len: 12
d_gene: NA
v_gene: TRBV5-1
j_gene: TRBJ2-2
CDR3aa: CASSLTYGELFF

abundance: NA
len: 14
d_gene: NA
v_gene: TRBV7-9
j_gene: TRBJ1-6
CDR3aa: CASSLVGGNSPLHF

abundance: NA
len: 16
d_gene: NA
v_gene: TRBV15
j_gene: TRBJ2-6
CDR3aa: CATSRPGSLWANVLTF

abundance: once
len: 12
d_gene: NA
v_gene: TRBV6-1
j_gene: TRBJ1-1
CDR3aa: CASSLMNTEAFF

abundance: many
len: 14
d_gene: NA
v_gene: TRBV14
j_gene: TRBJ2-5
CDR3aa: CASSQDFQSGTQYF

abundance: NA
len: 14
d_gene: NA
v_gene: TRBV7-8
j_gene: TRBJ1-1
CDR3aa: CASSLSRANTEAFF

abundance: few
len: 15
d_gene: NA
v_gene: TRBV6-1
j_gene: TRBJ1-6
CDR3aa: CASSDGRDWISPLHF

abundance: NA
len: 14
d_gene: TRBD1
v_gene: TRBV2
j_gene: TRBJ2-7
CDR3aa: CASCSAGGRGEQYF

abundance: NA
len: 15
d_gene: NA
v_gene: TRBV28
j_gene: TRBJ2-3
CDR3aa: CASSQAGLIRDTQYF

abundance: NA
len: 14
d_gene: NA
v_gene: TRBV25-1
j_gene: TRBJ1-4
CDR3aa: CASSLAGTNEKLFF

abundance: NA
len: 16
d_gene: TRBD1
v_gene: TRBV15
j_gene: TRBJ1-4
CDR3aa: CATSRGDRDTNEKLFF

abundance: NA
len: 11
d_gene: NA
v_gene: TRBV20-1
j_gene: TRBJ2-5
CDR3aa: CSAPGAETQYF

abundance: few
len: 15
d_gene: NA
v_gene: TRBV6-1
j_gene: TRBJ1-2
CDR3aa: CASSESGRFFYGYTF

abundance: NA
len: 13
d_gene: NA
v_gene: TRBV30
j_gene: TRBJ1-4
CDR3aa: CAWGLRANEKLFF

abundance: NA
len: 15
d_gene: TRBD1
v_gene: TRBV5-1
j_gene: TRBJ2-2
CDR3aa: CASRTGQGGTGELFF

abundance: NA
len: 14
d_gene: NA
v_gene: TRBV28
j_gene: TRBJ2-7
CDR3aa: CASSLGVAAYEQYF

abundance: NA
len: 13
d_gene: NA
v_gene: TRBV2
j_gene: TRBJ2-1
CDR3aa: CASKGSSYNEQFF

abundance: NA
len: 15
d_gene: TRBD2
v_gene: TRBV11-3
j_gene: TRBJ2-1
CDR3aa: CASSLEGGSYNEQFF

abundance: NA
len: 18
d_gene: NA
v_gene: TRBV7-9
j_gene: TRBJ2-5
CDR3aa: CASSPPFRGYSSQETQYF

abundance: NA
len: 15
d_gene: TRBD1
v_gene: TRBV6-5
j_gene: TRBJ1-1
CDR3aa: CASRTLTGRNTEAFF

abundance: few
len: 13
d_gene: NA
v_gene: TRBV30
j_gene: TRBJ1-4
CDR3aa: CAWSVRGGEKLFF

abundance: NA
len: 19
d_gene: TRBD2
v_gene: TRBV2
j_gene: TRBJ2-3
CDR3aa: CASTMRGLAGGHSTDTQYF

abundance: NA
len: 15
d_gene: NA
v_gene: TRBV7-9
j_gene: TRBJ1-4
CDR3aa: CASSWGPGSNEKLFF

abundance: NA
len: 15
d_gene: NA
v_gene: TRBV6-1
j_gene: TRBJ2-3
CDR3aa: CASSELDRATDTQYF

abundance: NA
len: 13
d_gene: NA
v_gene: TRBV6-5
j_gene: TRBJ1-2
CDR3aa: CASSYGQGGGYTF

abundance: NA
len: 16
d_gene: NA
v_gene: TRBV18
j_gene: TRBJ2-3
CDR3aa: CASSPAGLRDTDTQYF

abundance: NA
len: 16
d_gene: TRBD1
v_gene: TRBV6-6
j_gene: TRBJ1-2
CDR3aa: CASSPGQGGANYGYTF

abundance: NA
len: 13
d_gene: NA
v_gene: TRBV9
j_gene: TRBJ1-5
CDR3aa: CASSPGGNQPQHF

abundance: NA
len: 15
d_gene: TRBD1
v_gene: TRBV15
j_gene: TRBJ2-1
CDR3aa: CATSKGQGSYNEQFF

abundance: NA
len: 12
d_gene: NA
v_gene: TRBV30
j_gene: TRBJ1-2
CDR3aa: CAWGRQVGGYTF

abundance: NA
len: 17
d_gene: NA
v_gene: TRBV18
j_gene: TRBJ1-2
CDR3aa: CASSPSGQGLPDYGYTF

abundance: once
len: 14
d_gene: NA
v_gene: TRBV18
j_gene: TRBJ2-1
CDR3aa: CASSPLPPGSEQFF

abundance: NA
len: 15
d_gene: TRBD2
v_gene: TRBV28
j_gene: TRBJ2-5
CDR3aa: CASSQYRREEATQYF

abundance: NA
len: 14
d_gene: NA
v_gene: TRBV5-8
j_gene: TRBJ1-2
CDR3aa: CASSLMQGDYGYTF

abundance: few
len: 13
d_gene: NA
v_gene: TRBV19
j_gene: TRBJ2-7
CDR3aa: CASSIQGTYEQYF

abundance: NA
len: 16
d_gene: NA
v_gene: TRBV10-3
j_gene: TRBJ1-2
CDR3aa: CAISEYNTGGARGYTF

abundance: NA
len: 16
d_gene: NA
v_gene: TRBV30
j_gene: TRBJ1-3
CDR3aa: CAWNLGGGSSGNTIYF

abundance: few
len: 13
d_gene: NA
v_gene: TRBV6-1
j_gene: TRBJ1-1
CDR3aa: CASMRGRNTEAFF

abundance: NA
len: 11
d_gene: NA
v_gene: TRBV5-1
j_gene: TRBJ2-7
CDR3aa: CASRGGYEQYF

abundance: NA
len: 15
d_gene: TRBD1
v_gene: TRBV4-1
j_gene: TRBJ2-1
CDR3aa: CASSQSGTGDNEQFF

abundance: NA
len: 16
d_gene: TRBD2
v_gene: TRBV28
j_gene: TRBJ2-1
CDR3aa: CASIEGTSGAYNEQFF

abundance: NA
len: 12
d_gene: TRBD1
v_gene: TRBV18
j_gene: TRBJ2-2
CDR3aa: CASTGQALELFF

abundance: NA
len: 15
d_gene: NA
v_gene: TRBV15
j_gene: TRBJ1-4
CDR3aa: CATSREETGNEKLFF

abundance: NA
len: 15
d_gene: NA
v_gene: TRBV7-2
j_gene: TRBJ2-7
CDR3aa: CASSLVPGVGYEQYF

abundance: NA
len: 14
d_gene: NA
v_gene: TRBV7-9
j_gene: TRBJ1-1
CDR3aa: CASSRGTGNTEAFF

abundance: NA
len: 14
d_gene: NA
v_gene: TRBV6-6
j_gene: TRBJ2-7
CDR3aa: CASSYTTDSYEQYF

abundance: NA
len: 11
d_gene: NA
v_gene: TRBV29-1
j_gene: TRBJ2-1
CDR3aa: CSLRVFNEQFF